This TCR beta chain was sequenced during a study of vaccination and CD4 T cells after COVID-19. About the study: Stimulation used overlapping spike peptides from SARS-CoV-2, HCoV-NL63, HCoV-OC43 and HCoV-229E. Overall study findings and caveats: Researchers looked at relatively few convalescent patients and had no early post-infection timepoints.

Points on this clonotype: What it binds is not known.

The treatment: roughly 11-day PBMC culture with coronavirus spike peptide pools or control peptides (ViraFEST assay). Expansion of antigen-specific T cells with peptide pools by ViraFEST preceded sequencing of TCRs. Researchers reported culturing a few million PBMCs per well with 8 to 10 IU/ml IL-2 and roughly 9.1 ug/ml peptide pools. Cultured CD4+ T cells had their DNA profiled by the Oncomine TCR Beta short-read assay. Via MiXCR, TCRdb re-called the PCR reads, giving one row per CDR3 protein. The sample lists about 18,000 distinct CDR3 sequences; around 44% were seen once. The CDR3 totals 14 residues. The germline V and J ends were trimmed by 3 bases and 4 bases, with 13 bases remaining between them. From germline, CDR1 is SGHRS and CDR2 YFSETQ.

The source of this sequence is a human donor who had recovered from COVID-19. The material was CD4+ T cells from blood, cultured in vitro, obtained after SARS-CoV-2 vaccination. The genes are TRBV5-1 and TRBJ1-1; D is perhaps TRBD1 (6 bases). As DNA, the CDR3 is TGCGCCAGCAGCTCCACAGGGAGTCGCACTGAAGCTTTCTTT. It specifies CASSSTGSRTEAFF.